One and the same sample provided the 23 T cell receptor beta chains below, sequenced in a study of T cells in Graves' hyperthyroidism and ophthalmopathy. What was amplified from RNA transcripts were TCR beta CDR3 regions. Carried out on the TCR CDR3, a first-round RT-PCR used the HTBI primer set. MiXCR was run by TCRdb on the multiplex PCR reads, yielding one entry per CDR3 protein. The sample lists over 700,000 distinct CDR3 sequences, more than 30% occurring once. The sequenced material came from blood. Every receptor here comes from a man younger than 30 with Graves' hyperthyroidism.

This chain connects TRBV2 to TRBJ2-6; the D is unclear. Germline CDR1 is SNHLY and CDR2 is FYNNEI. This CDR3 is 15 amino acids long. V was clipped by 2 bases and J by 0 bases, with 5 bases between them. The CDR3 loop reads CASSEPHSGANVLTF. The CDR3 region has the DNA TGTGCCAGCAGTGAACCTCACTCTGGGGCCAACGTCCTGACTTTC.

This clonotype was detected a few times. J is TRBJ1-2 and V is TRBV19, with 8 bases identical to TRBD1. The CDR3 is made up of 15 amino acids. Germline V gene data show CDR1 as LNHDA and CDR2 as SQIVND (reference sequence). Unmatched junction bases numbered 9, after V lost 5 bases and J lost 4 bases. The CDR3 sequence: CASSVSGTGVYGYTF. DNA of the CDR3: TGTGCCAGTAGTGTGTCCGGGACAGGAGTCTATGGCTACACCTTC.

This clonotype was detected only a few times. In DNA form, the CDR3 reads TGTGCCAGCTATGGGACAGTCCTCCCAGGGCCCCAGTACTTC. It encodes CASYGTVLPGPQYF. This rearrangement joins TRBV6-5 to TRBJ2-5; 7 bases are shared with TRBD1. Germline V gives CDR1 MNHEY, CDR2 SVGAGI. This CDR3 comprises 14 residues. V was clipped by 8 bases and J by 9 bases; unmatched bases: 15.

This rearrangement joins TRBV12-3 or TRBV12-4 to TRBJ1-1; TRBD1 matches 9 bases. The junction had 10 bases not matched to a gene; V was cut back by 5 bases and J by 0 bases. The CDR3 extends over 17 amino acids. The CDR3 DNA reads TGTGCCAGCAGTCCGCCGGACAGGGGCCTGTTGAACACTGAAGCTTTCTTT. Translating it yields CASSPPDRGLLNTEAFF.

Here the CDR3 reads CASSYRDGVKSPLHF. CDR3 nucleotide sequence: TGTGCCAGCAGTTACCGGGACGGTGTTAAGTCACCCCTCCACTTT. The V and J genes are TRBV2 and TRBJ1-6, with a tentative D call TRBD1 (5 bases). CDR3 length: 15 amino acids. Looked up from germline, CDR1 is SNHLY and CDR2 is FYNNEI. Trimming removed 5 bases from V and 10 bases from J, with 18 bases in between.

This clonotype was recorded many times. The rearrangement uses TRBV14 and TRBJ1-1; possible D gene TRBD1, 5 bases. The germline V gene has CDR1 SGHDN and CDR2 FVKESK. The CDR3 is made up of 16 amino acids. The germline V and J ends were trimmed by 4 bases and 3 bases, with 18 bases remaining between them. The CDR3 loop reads CASSPRDGSPYTEAFF. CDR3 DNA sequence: TGTGCCAGCAGCCCACGGGACGGTAGCCCCTACACTGAAGCTTTCTTT.

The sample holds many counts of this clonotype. The CDR3 region is CASSLMQGTNYGYTF. Here the CDR3 DNA reads TGTGCCAGCAGCTTAATGCAGGGGACAAACTATGGCTACACCTTC. The rearrangement links TRBV7-9 to TRBJ1-2, with D perhaps TRBD1 (6 bases). The CDR3 length is 15 residues. V was trimmed by 2 bases and J by 2 bases, leaving 12 bases between them. Germline CDR1 and CDR2: SEHNR and FQNEAQ (reference sequence).

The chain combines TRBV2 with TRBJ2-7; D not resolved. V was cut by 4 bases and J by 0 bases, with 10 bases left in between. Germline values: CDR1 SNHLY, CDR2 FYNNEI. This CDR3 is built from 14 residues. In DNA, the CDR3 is TGTGCCAGCAGTGCCCAGGCAAACTCCTACGAGCAGTACTTC. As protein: CASSAQANSYEQYF.

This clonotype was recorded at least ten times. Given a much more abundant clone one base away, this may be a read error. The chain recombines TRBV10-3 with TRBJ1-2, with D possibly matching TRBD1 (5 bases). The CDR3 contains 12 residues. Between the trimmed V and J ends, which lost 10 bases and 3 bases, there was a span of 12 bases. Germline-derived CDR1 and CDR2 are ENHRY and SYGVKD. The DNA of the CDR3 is TGTGCCACCTCAGGGAACGACTATGGCTACACCTTC. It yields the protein CATSGNDYGYTF.

The CDR3 region has the DNA TGCGCCAGCAGCACCGTGACAGGGGCCGGCTACACCTTC. It yields the protein CASSTVTGAGYTF. This chain links TRBV5-1 with TRBJ1-2; TRBD1 agrees at 8 bases. CDR3 length: 13 amino acids. Trimming cost V 4 bases and J 8 bases; bases outside gene matches: 7. Per germline, CDR1 SGHRS and CDR2 YFSETQ.

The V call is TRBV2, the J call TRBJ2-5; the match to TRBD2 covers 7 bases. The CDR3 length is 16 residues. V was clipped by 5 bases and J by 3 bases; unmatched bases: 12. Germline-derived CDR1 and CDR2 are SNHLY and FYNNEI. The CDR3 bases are TGTGCCAGCAGTCCAAGCACCTACGGGGGGAAAGAGACCCAGTACTTC. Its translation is CASSPSTYGGKETQYF. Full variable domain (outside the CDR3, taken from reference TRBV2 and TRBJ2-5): EPEVTQTPSHQVTQMGQEVILRCVPISNHLYFYWYRQILGQKVEFLVSFYNNEISEKSEIFDDQFSVERPDGSNFTLKIRSTKLEDSAMYFCASSPSTYGGKETQYFGPGTRLLVL.

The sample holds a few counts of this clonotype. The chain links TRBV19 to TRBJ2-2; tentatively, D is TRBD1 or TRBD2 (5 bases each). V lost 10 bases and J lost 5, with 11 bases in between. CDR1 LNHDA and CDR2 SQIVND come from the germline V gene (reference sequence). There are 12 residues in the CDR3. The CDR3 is CATEGWTGELFF. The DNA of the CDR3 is TGTGCCACCGAGGGGTGGACCGGGGAGCTGTTTTTT.

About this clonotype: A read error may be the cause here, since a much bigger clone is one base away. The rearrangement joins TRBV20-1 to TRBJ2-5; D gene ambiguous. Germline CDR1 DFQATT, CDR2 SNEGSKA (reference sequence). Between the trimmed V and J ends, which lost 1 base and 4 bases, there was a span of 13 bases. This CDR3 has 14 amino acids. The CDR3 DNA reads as TGCAGTGCTAGAGGGACGGCGATGGGAGAGACCCAGTACTTC. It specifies CSARGTAMGETQYF.

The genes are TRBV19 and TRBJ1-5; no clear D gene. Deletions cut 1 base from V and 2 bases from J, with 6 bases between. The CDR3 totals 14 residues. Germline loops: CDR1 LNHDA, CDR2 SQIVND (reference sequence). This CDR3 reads CASSIVLGNQPQHF. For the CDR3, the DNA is TGTGCCAGTAGTATAGTCCTCGGCAATCAGCCCCAGCATTTT.

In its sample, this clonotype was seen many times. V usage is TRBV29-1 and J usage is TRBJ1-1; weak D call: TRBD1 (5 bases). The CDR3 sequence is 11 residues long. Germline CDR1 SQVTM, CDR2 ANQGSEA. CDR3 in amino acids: CSTQVNTEAFF. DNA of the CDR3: TGCAGTACACAGGTGAACACTGAAGCTTTCTTT.

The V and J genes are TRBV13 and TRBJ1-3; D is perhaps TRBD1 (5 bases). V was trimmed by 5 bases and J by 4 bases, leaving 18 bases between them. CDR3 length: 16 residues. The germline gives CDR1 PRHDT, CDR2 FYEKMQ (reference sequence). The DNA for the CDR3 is TGTGCCAGCAGCCACCGAGGGACTCTGGGGGGAAACACCATATATTTT. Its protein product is CASSHRGTLGGNTIYF.

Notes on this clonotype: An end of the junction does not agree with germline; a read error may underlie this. The CDR3 nucleotides read TGTGCCTGCAGTGCACCAGGCGACACTGAAGCTTTCTTT. Amino acids: CACSAPGDTEAFF. V and J are TRBV25-1 and TRBJ1-1, with no clear D. The germline V gene encodes CDR1 MGHDK and CDR2 SYGVNS. The CDR3 extends over 13 amino acids.

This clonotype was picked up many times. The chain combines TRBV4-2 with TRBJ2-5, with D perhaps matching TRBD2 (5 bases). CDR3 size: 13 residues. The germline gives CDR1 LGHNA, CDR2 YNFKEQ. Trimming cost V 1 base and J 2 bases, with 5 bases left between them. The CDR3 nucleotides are TGTGCCAGCAGCCAAGGAGGGCAAGAGACCCAGTACTTC. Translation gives CASSQGGQETQYF.

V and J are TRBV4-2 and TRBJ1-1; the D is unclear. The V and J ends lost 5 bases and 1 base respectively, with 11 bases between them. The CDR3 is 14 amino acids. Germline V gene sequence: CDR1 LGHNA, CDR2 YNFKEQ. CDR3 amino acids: CASSFGPSNTEAFF. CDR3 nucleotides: TGTGCCAGCAGCTTCGGACCATCGAACACTGAAGCTTTCTTT.

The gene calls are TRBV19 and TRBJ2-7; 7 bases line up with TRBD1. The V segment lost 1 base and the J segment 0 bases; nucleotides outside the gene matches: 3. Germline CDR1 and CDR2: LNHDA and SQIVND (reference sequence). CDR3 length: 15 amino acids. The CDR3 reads CASSIGTGASYEQYF. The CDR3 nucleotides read TGTGCCAGTAGTATAGGAACAGGGGCCTCCTACGAGCAGTACTTC.

For the CDR3, the DNA is TGTGCCACCAGCAAACTCCAAGGAGGGAACAATCAGCCCCAGCATTTT. Encoded protein: CATSKLQGGNNQPQHF. This chain connects TRBV15 to TRBJ1-5; D is unclear. Germline CDR1 and CDR2: LNHNV and YYDKDF (reference sequence). CDR3 length: 16 amino acids. With 4 bases removed from V and 3 bases from J, the gap between germline ends came to 16 bases.

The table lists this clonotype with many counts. CDR3: CASSPRQGSGYGYTF. The CDR3 region has the DNA TGTGCCAGCAGCCCCCGACAGGGGTCTGGCTATGGCTACACCTTC. The chain recombines TRBV7-2 with TRBJ1-2; 8 positions agree with TRBD1. Losses at the gene ends were 5 bases for V and 4 bases for J; bases not matched to a gene: 9. Germline V gene sequence: CDR1 SGHTA, CDR2 FQGNSA. The CDR3 has 15 amino acids.

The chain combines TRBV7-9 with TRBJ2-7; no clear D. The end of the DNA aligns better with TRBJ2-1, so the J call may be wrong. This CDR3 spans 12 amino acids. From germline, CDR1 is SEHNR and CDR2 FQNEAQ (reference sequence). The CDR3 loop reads CASSPFGREQFF. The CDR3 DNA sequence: TGTGCCAGCAGCCCATTTGGAAGAGAGCAGTTCTTC.